The 19 T cell receptor beta chains in this list originate from one sample, sequenced in a study of glioma-infiltrating T cells. The iRepertoire nested amplicon-rescue multiplex PCR amplified TCR alpha and beta CDR3s from RNA. TCRdb independently ran MiXCR on the multiplex PCR reads; one entry per CDR3 protein. The data show 100,000 to 150,000 distinct CDR3 sequences, 20% to 25% seen once. Material: glioma tissue, nonneoplastic brain tissue, or PBMCs (not recorded which). The receptors originated from a human donor with low-grade glioma or glioblastoma, undergoing nonglioma brain surgery, or in good health (not recorded which).

This clonotype has more than one count but fewer than ten. The rearrangement joins TRBV27 to TRBJ2-2; 11 bases match TRBD1. Looked up from germline, CDR1 is MNHEY and CDR2 is SMNVEV (reference sequence). V gave up 8 bases and J gave up 4 bases; unmatched junction bases: 12. The CDR3 extends over 17 amino acids. CDR3 sequence (DNA): TGTGCCAGCTTTATCGGGACAGGGGGAAGGGGCACCGGGGAGCTGTTTTTT. Protein: CASFIGTGGRGTGELFF.

This clonotype was detected a few times. The V gene is TRBV3-1, the J gene TRBJ1-1; 8 positions agree with TRBD1. The CDR3 consists of 14 residues. With V trimmed by 4 bases and J by 5 bases, 6 bases remained unmatched. CDR1 LGHDT and CDR2 YNNKEL come from the germline V gene (reference sequence). CDR3 in amino acids: CASSLQQGGTEAFF. For the CDR3, the DNA is TGTGCCAGCAGCCTACAACAGGGGGGAACTGAAGCTTTCTTT.

This clonotype was counted between two and nine times. The chain combines TRBV4-1 with TRBJ1-2; perhaps TRBD1 as D (5 bases). Trimming left V 1 base short and J 3 bases short, with 21 bases between. Germline V lookup: CDR1 MGHRA, CDR2 YSYEKL. This CDR3 is 18 amino acids long. This CDR3 reads CASSQALPADSHYYGYTF. CDR3 bases: TGCGCCAGCAGCCAAGCGCTACCAGCTGACAGCCACTACTATGGCTACACCTTC.

This clonotype turned up a few times. DNA for the CDR3: TGTGCCAGCAGCGGGAGGACCGGGACAGATTTATACGAGCAGTACGTC. It yields the protein CASSGRTGTDLYEQYV. V gene TRBV28 combines with J gene TRBJ2-7; the D gene could be TRBD1 or TRBD2 (7 bases each). The V end lost 6 bases, the J end lost 4 bases, and 22 bases lay between the germline ends. The CDR3 spans 16 residues. CDR1 is MDHEN, CDR2 SYDVKM, per germline.

Ten or more counts support this clonotype. This rearrangement joins TRBV28 to TRBJ2-1; weak D call: TRBD2 (7 bases). CDR1 MDHEN and CDR2 SYDVKM come from the germline V gene. The CDR3 contains 14 residues. V dropped 8 bases and J dropped 4 bases, with 15 bases sitting between them. The CDR3 bases are TGTGCCAGCCGGAAAGGGGGGGTATACAATGAGCAGTTCTTC. This encodes CASRKGGVYNEQFF.

The chain is built from TRBV4-1 and TRBJ1-4, with 7 bases lining up with TRBD1. The CDR3 covers 15 residues. Germline CDR1 and CDR2: MGHRA and YSYEKL. After removal of 0 bases from V and 6 bases from J, the junction contained 4 bases not matched to a gene. The DNA of the CDR3 is TGCGCCAGCAGCCAAGATGGGCAGGGGGATGAAAAACTGTTTTTT. Translating gives CASSQDGQGDEKLFF.

The sample holds many counts of this clonotype. CDR3 sequence (DNA): TGTGCCAGCAGTTATAGTTGGGGGGCAGATACGCAGTATTTT. It encodes CASSYSWGADTQYF. The chain carries TRBV6-1 and TRBJ2-3; D is possibly TRBD2 (6 bases). Germline V lookup: CDR1 MNHNS, CDR2 SASEGT. The CDR3 covers 14 residues. The V end was cut by 5 bases, the J end by 4 bases, with 13 bases between.

The genes are TRBV5-6 and TRBJ1-5; D is undetermined. CDR1 and CDR2 (germline): SGHDT, YYEEEE. Trimming removed 2 bases at V and 0 bases at J, with 12 bases between. CDR3 length: 16 amino acids. This CDR3 reads CASSLSGSYSNQPQHF. Here the CDR3 DNA reads TGTGCCAGCAGCTTATCCGGGAGTTATAGCAATCAGCCCCAGCATTTT.

As regards this clonotype: With a much larger clone just one base away, this may be a read error. The gene calls are TRBV27 and TRBJ2-2, with TRBD2 matching over 9 bases. CDR3 length equals 13 residues. The germline gives CDR1 MNHEY, CDR2 SMNVEV (reference sequence). The CDR3 nucleotides read TGTGCCAGCAGTGAGTGGGGTAGCGGGGGGCTGTTTTTT. Residues: CASSEWGSGGLFF.

A word on this clonotype: One end of the junction fails to match germline, which may point to a read error. J is TRBJ2-3 and V is TRBV3-1, with D hard to call. CDR3 length: 12 residues. Germline lookup yields CDR1 LGHDT and CDR2 YNNKEL (reference sequence). The CDR3 DNA reads as TGTGCCAGCGGCCACCAAACAGATACGCAGTATTTT. The encoded protein is CASGHQTDTQYF.

This clonotype was counted a few times. CDR3 in DNA: TGTGCCAGCAGTGAACGCCAGTTGAACACTGAAGCTTTCTTT. It encodes CASSERQLNTEAFF. This rearrangement joins TRBV25-1 to TRBJ1-1; D gene unclear. V gave up 2 bases and J gave up 0 bases, with 7 bases separating them. Germline CDR1 is MGHDK and CDR2 is SYGVNS. There are 14 residues in the CDR3.

The chain uses TRBV5-1 and TRBJ2-1; 7 bases are a match to TRBD2. The CDR3 has 16 residues. V lost 2 bases to trimming and J lost 5 bases; unmatched junction nucleotides: 10. CDR1 is SGHRS, CDR2 YFSETQ, per germline. The CDR3 coding sequence is TGCGCCAGCAGCTTTGGCGGGGGACCGACCGACAATGAGCAGTTCTTC. As protein: CASSFGGGPTDNEQFF.

The J gene is TRBJ2-5, the V gene TRBV7-9; 8 bases align to TRBD1. The CDR3 is 16 amino acids. Losses at the gene ends were 7 bases for V and 2 bases for J; bases not matched to a gene: 12. CDR1 SEHNR and CDR2 FQNEAQ come from the germline V gene (reference sequence). DNA for the CDR3: TGTGCCAGCAACCATGATGGACAGGGCCTTCAAGAGACCCAGTACTTC. Amino acids: CASNHDGQGLQETQYF.

Comment on this clonotype: A much more abundant neighbour one base away suggests this may be a read error. In this CDR3 the conserved last residue, phenylalanine or tryptophan, is missing, so a read error is likely. The rearrangement joins TRBV27 to TRBJ2-1; no definite D call. Gene TRBJ2-7 matches the end of the DNA better, so the J call may be wrong. The CDR3 totals 13 residues. Germline V gives CDR1 MNHEY, CDR2 SMNVEV (reference sequence). This chain's CDR3 is CASRPAGSYVQYV. The CDR3 nucleotides read TGTGCCAGCAGGCCAGCCGGCTCCTACGTGCAGTACGTC.

V is TRBV12-3 or TRBV12-4 and J is TRBJ1-1, with D perhaps TRBD1 (6 bases). This CDR3 comprises 17 residues. Trimming took off 3 bases at V and 0 bases at J, with 17 bases between the two ends. For the CDR3, the DNA is TGTGCCAGCAGTTTGACCAGGGGTAGGAGTATGAACACTGAAGCTTTCTTT. Translating it yields CASSLTRGRSMNTEAFF.

As regards this clonotype: One end of the junction fails to match germline, which may point to a read error. The chain employs TRBV28 and TRBJ1-4, with TRBD1 matching over 8 bases. The CDR3 is 15 amino acids. Germline lookup yields CDR1 MDHEN and CDR2 SYDVKM. DNA of the CDR3: TGTGCCAGCAGGGGGACAGGCCCCACTATTGAAAAACTGTTTTTT. It yields the protein CASRGTGPTIEKLFF.

This clonotype was detected ten times or more. CDR3 DNA sequence: TGTGCCAGCAGCCAAGATGCTGGTACTGAGTATTTT. This sequence encodes CASSQDAGTEYF. The V and J genes are TRBV3-1 and TRBJ2-3; D unclear. Looked up from germline, CDR1 is LGHDT and CDR2 is YNNKEL (reference sequence). The CDR3 loop spans 12 amino acids. Between the trimmed V and J ends, which lost 0 bases and 13 bases, there was a span of 11 bases.

This clonotype was picked up a small number of times. The J gene is TRBJ2-5, the V gene TRBV7-9; 9 bases match TRBD2. V was pared by 6 bases and J by 1 base, with 6 bases of the junction left unmatched. This CDR3 comprises 15 residues. From germline, CDR1 is SEHNR and CDR2 FQNEAQ (reference sequence). CDR3 region: CASRVAGATQETQYF. For the CDR3, the DNA is TGTGCCAGCAGGGTAGCGGGGGCCACCCAAGAGACCCAGTACTTC.

V is TRBV3-1 and J is TRBJ2-5; 9 bases line up with TRBD2. Germline V gene data show CDR1 as LGHDT and CDR2 as YNNKEL (reference sequence). The CDR3 runs to 13 residues. V shed 6 bases, J shed 4 bases, and the junction held 3 bases outside the gene matches. CDR3: CASRSSGGETQYF. The CDR3 DNA reads as TGTGCCAGCAGAAGTAGCGGGGGAGAGACCCAGTACTTC.